This record covers a single T cell receptor (beta chain). Antigen specificity is unknown. Documented treatment: some 20 received Ad26.COV2.S at low or high dose, single or two shots; 5 received placebo; per-sample allocation not given. On day 63 after the first injection, vaccine and placebo recipients gave samples. Donation was by an adult aged 18-55 years who was in Boston. Trimming stripped 2 bases from V and 5 bases from J, with 18 bases between. Germline V gives CDR1 SGHAT, CDR2 FQDESV (reference sequence). The length of the CDR3 is 16 residues. The method was immunoSEQ multiplex PCR; TCRdb's version includes in-frame clones alone and lacks a portion of them. The sample shows hundreds of thousands of clones, 80% to 90% of them seen only once. This entry belongs to a study of Ad26.COV2.S vaccination and SARS-CoV-2 variants. Study-level information: Ad26.COV2.S shots went into the muscle once or twice, 56 days apart.

General study results and limits: Possible underestimation of total T cell responses by the TCR breadth and depth analyses was noted.

The TCR sequence derives from a person aged 18-65 years who received the Ad26.COV2.S COVID-19 vaccine or a placebo. The chain employs TRBV11-1 and TRBJ2-5; unclear D gene. Sequencing was performed on peripheral blood, taken in a trial of Ad26.COV2.S vaccine versus placebo. CDR3 sequence (DNA): TGTGCCAGCAGCTTACGGGTTGCGAGAAAGCAGGAGACCCAGTACTTC. Translated, it gives CASSLRVARKQETQYF.